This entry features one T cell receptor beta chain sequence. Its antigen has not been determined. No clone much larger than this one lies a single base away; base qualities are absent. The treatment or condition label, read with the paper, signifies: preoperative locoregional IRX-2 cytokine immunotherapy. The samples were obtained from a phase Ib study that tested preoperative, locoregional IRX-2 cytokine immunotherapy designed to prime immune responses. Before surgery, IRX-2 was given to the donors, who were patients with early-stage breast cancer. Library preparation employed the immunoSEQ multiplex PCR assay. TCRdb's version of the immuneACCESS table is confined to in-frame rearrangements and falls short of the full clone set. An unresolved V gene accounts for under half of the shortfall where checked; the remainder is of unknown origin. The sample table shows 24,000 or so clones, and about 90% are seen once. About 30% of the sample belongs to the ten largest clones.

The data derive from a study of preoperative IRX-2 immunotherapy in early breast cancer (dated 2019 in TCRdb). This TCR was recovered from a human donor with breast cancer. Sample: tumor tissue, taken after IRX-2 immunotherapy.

The DNA reads as follows: TGTGCCAGTAGTATGGATGGAGGTAGCAATCAGCCCCAGCATTTT. Its translation reads: CASSMDGGSNQPQHF. The V and J segments used are TRBV19 and TRBJ1-5; the D gene assignment is ambiguous. The CDR3 measures 15 amino acids from cysteine to phenylalanine. Only CDR3 DNA is held: 45 bases, read in frame from base 1. V is reduced by 3 bases and J by 0 bases, leaving a spacing of 9 bases between them. Sequences LNHDA (CDR1) and SQIVND (CDR2) are obtained from the germline V gene (reference sequence). Reference TRBV19 and TRBJ1-5 proteins supply the regions before and after the CDR3; the full variable domain is: DGGITQSPKYLFRKEGQNVTLSCEQNLNHDAMYWYRQDPGQGLRLIYYSQIVNDFQKGDIAEGYSVSREKKESFPLTVTSAQKNPTAFYLCASSMDGGSNQPQHFGDGTRLSIL.